The table lists the clone carrying this T cell receptor (beta chain) with a few counts. Its matching antigen is unknown. This CDR3 is built from 14 residues. V was pared by 4 bases and J by 3 bases, with 3 bases of the junction left unmatched. Germline V gives CDR1 SNHLY, CDR2 FYNNEI. TCRdb re-called the reads through MiXCR, storing one row per CDR3 protein. The sample includes about 180,000 distinct CDR3 sequences, about an eighth of them seen just once. The source of the sample is a study of T cell repertoires in cytomegalovirus infection. Overall study results and limits: The response measured ex vivo was dominated by TCR beta clonotypes (HLA-C-restricted and CMV-specific).

The sample comprised PBMCs. The source of this sequence is a human donor in good health (CMV status not recorded). Some clones in this sample may be carry-over from other donors' samples. The chain combines TRBV2 with TRBJ1-1; TRBD1 agrees at 9 bases. This CDR3 reads CASSVQGADTEAFF. The CDR3 DNA reads as TGTGCCAGCAGTGTACAGGGGGCTGACACTGAAGCTTTCTTT.